A single T cell receptor (beta chain) is shown here with its context. TCRdb keeps only in-frame clones here, not all; method: immunoSEQ multiplex PCR. The table includes over 150,000 clones, about 91% detected once. This sample was taken from a study of T cell responses to AZD1222 COVID-19 vaccine. Germline trimming cut 0 bases from V and 7 bases from J; bases unmatched to any gene: 12. This CDR3 contains 16 residues. Germline lookup yields CDR1 SGHVS and CDR2 FNYEAQ. The V gene is TRBV7-6, the J gene TRBJ2-7, with 7 bases lining up with TRBD2. The source material was peripheral blood, sampled on day 0 of MenACWY control vaccination. The TCR comes from an adult in good health. In DNA form, the CDR3 reads TGTGCCAGCAGCTTAGCGTCTTTGGCGGGAGTGGGAGAGCAGTACTTC. This encodes CASSLASLAGVGEQYF. The full variable domain, its missing parts supplied by reference TRBV7-6 and TRBJ2-7, is GAGVSQSPRYKVTKRGQDVALRCDPISGHVSLYWYRQALGQGPEFLTYFNYEAQQDKSGLPNDRFSAERPEGSISTLTIQRTEQRDSAMYRCASSLASLAGVGEQYFGPGTRLTVT.